This is a list of T cell receptor beta chains from one sample in a study of blood T cells in healthy people across ages. MiXCR, run by TCRdb on the 5' RACE reads, gives a single entry per CDR3 protein. The sample has over 700,000 distinct CDR3 sequences, around half seen once; the top ten hold roughly 37%. The sequenced material came from blood. The receptor source for this set is a man older than 75 in good health. CDR3s include the opening cysteine and the closing phenylalanine or tryptophan. Fields, in order: J gene, V gene, CDR3 protein.

TRBJ2-1,TRBV12-3/TRBV12-4,CASSLGYEQFF
TRBJ2-4,TRBV9,CASSPVGGLAGQGTKNIQYF
TRBJ1-6,TRBV7-9,CASSLVPGQGGNSPLHF
TRBJ1-2,TRBV5-1,CASSFDSNYGYTF
TRBJ1-2,TRBV5-1,CASSPRPAQQGTFNYGYTF
TRBJ1-2,TRBV29-1,CSVDRQGNGYTF
TRBJ2-3,TRBV12-3/TRBV12-4,CASSPIAGGMTDTQYF
TRBJ2-7,TRBV7-2,CASSRGLADLSYEQYF
TRBJ2-3,TRBV6-2/TRBV6-3,CASRATGGGRYAYF
TRBJ2-1,TRBV27,CASNWPGGNEQFF
TRBJ1-2,TRBV6-1,CASSEAPGTGYGYTF
TRBJ1-4,TRBV12-3/TRBV12-4,CASSNNREYEKLFF
TRBJ1-2,TRBV9,CASSAPDGYTF
TRBJ2-7,TRBV5-1,CASSRDRFSYEQYF
TRBJ2-7,TRBV20-1,CSAPSGLARYEQYF
TRBJ2-5,TRBV7-2,CASQQGGARETQYF
TRBJ2-7,TRBV20-1,CSASPPTTNYEQYF
TRBJ1-3,TRBV12-3/TRBV12-4,CANSKYVSGGRSGNTIYF
TRBJ2-3,TRBV27,CASSLWAGLFNTDTQYF
TRBJ2-1,TRBV20-1,CSARGNTINGQFF
TRBJ2-7,TRBV15,CATSRRLTESRSYEQYF
TRBJ1-5,TRBV20-1,CSASLGASNQPQHF
TRBJ2-7,TRBV28,CASSLSAATTEQYF